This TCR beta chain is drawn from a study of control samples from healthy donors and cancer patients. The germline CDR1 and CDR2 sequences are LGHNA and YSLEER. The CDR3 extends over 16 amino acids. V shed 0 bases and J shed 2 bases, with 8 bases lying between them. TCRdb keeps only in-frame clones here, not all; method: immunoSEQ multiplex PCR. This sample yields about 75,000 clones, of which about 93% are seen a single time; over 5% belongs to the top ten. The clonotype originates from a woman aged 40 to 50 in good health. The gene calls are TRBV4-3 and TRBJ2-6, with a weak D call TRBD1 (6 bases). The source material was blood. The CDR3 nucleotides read TGCGCCAGCAGCCAAGAGACAGGAACTGGGGCCAACGTCCTGACTTTC. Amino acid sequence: CASSQETGTGANVLTF.